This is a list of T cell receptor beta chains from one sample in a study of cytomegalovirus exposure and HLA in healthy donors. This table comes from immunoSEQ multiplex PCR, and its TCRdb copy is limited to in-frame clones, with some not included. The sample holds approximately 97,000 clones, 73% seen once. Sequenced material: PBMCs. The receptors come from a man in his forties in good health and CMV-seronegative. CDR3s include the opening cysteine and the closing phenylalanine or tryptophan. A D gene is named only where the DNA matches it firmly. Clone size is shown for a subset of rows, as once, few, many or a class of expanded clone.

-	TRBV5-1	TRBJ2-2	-	CASSVRTDTGELFF	TGCGCCAGCAGCGTACGGACAGATACCGGGGAGCTGTTTTTT
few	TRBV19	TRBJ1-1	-	CASSMGTGVNTEAFF	TGTGCCAGTAGTATGGGTACAGGAGTAAACACTGAAGCTTTCTTT
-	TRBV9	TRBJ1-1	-	CASSVEIRERMNTEAFF	TGTGCCAGCAGCGTAGAGATTAGGGAGCGGATGAACACTGAAGCTTTCTTT
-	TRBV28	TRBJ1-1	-	CASTPTGGPWNTEAFF	TGTGCCAGCACCCCGACGGGAGGCCCGTGGAACACTGAAGCTTTCTTT
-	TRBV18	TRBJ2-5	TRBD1	CASSPTGGETQYF	TGTGCCAGCTCACCCACAGGGGGAGAGACCCAGTACTTC
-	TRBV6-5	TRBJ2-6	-	CASSSKGLSGANVLTF	TGTGCCAGCAGTTCTAAGGGACTCTCTGGGGCCAACGTCCTGACTTTC
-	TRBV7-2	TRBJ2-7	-	CASSLALGAGYEQYF	TGTGCCAGCAGCTTAGCATTGGGGGCCGGGTACGAGCAGTACTTC
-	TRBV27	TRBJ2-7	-	CASSLIGISYEQYF	TGTGCCAGCAGTTTGATCGGGATATCGTACGAGCAGTACTTC
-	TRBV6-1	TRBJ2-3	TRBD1	CASRGQGSDTQYF	TGTGCCAGCAGGGGACAGGGGTCAGATACGCAGTATTTT
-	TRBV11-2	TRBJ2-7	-	CASSPEGPTYEQYF	TGTGCCAGCAGCCCGGAGGGGCCCACCTACGAGCAGTACTTC
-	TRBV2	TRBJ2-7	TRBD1	CASSGTGGRNYEQYF	TGTGCCAGCAGTGGAACAGGGGGCAGGAACTACGAGCAGTACTTC
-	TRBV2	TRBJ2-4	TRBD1	CASSESWGTGDKNIQYF	TGTGCCAGCAGTGAGTCGTGGGGGACAGGGGATAAAAACATTCAGTACTTC
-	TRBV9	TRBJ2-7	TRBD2	CASSVGLAGYEQYF	TGTGCCAGCAGCGTAGGACTAGCGGGCTACGAGCAGTACTTC
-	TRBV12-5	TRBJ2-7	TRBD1	CASGRDREKKGEQYF	TGTGCTAGTGGTCGCGACAGGGAAAAAAAGGGCGAGCAGTACTTC
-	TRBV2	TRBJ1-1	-	CASSDTQEAFF	TGTGCCAGCAGTGATACACAGGAGGCTTTCTTT
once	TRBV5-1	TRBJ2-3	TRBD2	CASSLPSGGAADTQYF	TGCGCCAGCAGCCTGCCTAGCGGGGGGGCTGCAGATACGCAGTATTTT
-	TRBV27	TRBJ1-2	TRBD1	CASSFRDSYGYTF	TGTGCCAGCAGTTTTCGGGACAGCTATGGCTACACCTTC
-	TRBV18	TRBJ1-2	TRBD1	CASSRGTGGGYTF	TGTGCCAGCTCACGTGGGACAGGAGGTGGCTACACCTTC
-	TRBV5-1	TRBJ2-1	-	CASSLQLPHNEQFF	TGCGCCAGCAGCTTGCAGTTGCCGCACAATGAGCAGTTCTTC
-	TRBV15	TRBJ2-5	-	CATSRDPLQETQYF	TGTGCCACCAGCAGAGATCCCCTACAAGAGACCCAGTACTTC
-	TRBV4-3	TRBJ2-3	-	CASSQEGARTQYF	TGCGCCAGCAGCCAAGAGGGAGCTCGGACGCAGTATTTT
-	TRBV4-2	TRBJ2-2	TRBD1	CASSPPGTENTGELFF	TGTGCCAGCAGCCCCCCCGGGACAGAAAACACCGGGGAGCTGTTTTTT
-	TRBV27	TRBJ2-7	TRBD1	CASSFGTGYEQYF	TGTGCCAGCAGTTTCGGGACAGGGTACGAGCAGTACTTC
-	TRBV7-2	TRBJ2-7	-	CASSLGGTTYEQYF	TGTGCCAGCAGCTTAGGCGGTACTACCTACGAGCAGTACTTC
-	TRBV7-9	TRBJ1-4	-	CASSKQGTNEKLFF	TGTGCCAGCAGCAAACAGGGAACTAATGAAAAACTGTTTTTT
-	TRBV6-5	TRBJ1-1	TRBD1	CDSRRNRGTEAFF	TGTGACAGCAGACGTAACAGGGGCACTGAAGCTTTCTTT
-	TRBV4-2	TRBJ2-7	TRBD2	CASSRGLAGETYEQYF	TGTGCCAGCAGCCGAGGACTAGCGGGGGAAACCTACGAGCAGTACTTC
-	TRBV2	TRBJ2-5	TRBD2	CASNPGLVETQYF	TGTGCCAGCAACCCAGGACTAGTAGAGACCCAGTACTTC
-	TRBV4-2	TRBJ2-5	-	CASSQDPEVAETQYF	TGTGCCAGCAGCCAAGATCCCGAGGTAGCGGAGACCCAGTACTTC
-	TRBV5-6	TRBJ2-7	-	CASSFGTFLYEQYF	TGTGCCAGCAGCTTTGGGACTTTCCTCTACGAGCAGTACTTC
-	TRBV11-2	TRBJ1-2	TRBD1	CASRPTGALTYGYTF	TGTGCCAGCAGGCCAACAGGGGCCCTGACCTATGGCTACACCTTC